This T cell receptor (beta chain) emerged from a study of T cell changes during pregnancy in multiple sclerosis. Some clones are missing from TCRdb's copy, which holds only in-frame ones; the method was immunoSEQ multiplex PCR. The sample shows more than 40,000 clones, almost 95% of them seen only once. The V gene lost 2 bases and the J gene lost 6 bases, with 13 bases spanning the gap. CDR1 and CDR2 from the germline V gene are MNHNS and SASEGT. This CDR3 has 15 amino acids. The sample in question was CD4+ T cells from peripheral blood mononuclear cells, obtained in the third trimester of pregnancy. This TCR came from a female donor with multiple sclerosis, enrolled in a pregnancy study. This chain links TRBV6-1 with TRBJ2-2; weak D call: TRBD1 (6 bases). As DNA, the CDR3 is TGTGCCAGCAGTGAACTGGGGGCGCTATCCGGGGAGCTGTTTTTT. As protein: CASSELGALSGELFF.